The next 16 T cell receptor beta chains were all read from a single sample in a study of beta chain features in type 1 diabetes. Of the isolated RNA, all was reverse transcribed, and so the sequenced material was expressed TCRB transcripts. Sequenced by immunoSEQ multiplex PCR; TCRdb stores in-frame clones only, minus some. The table shows 250,000 to 300,000 clones, with 7% to 9% occurring only once. Specimen: central memory CD4+ T cells from blood. The receptors shown here come from a woman younger than 30 in good health.

V is TRBV19 and J is TRBJ1-3; D gene ambiguous. The CDR3 has 15 residues. V was clipped by 2 bases and J by 10 bases, with 18 bases between them. The germline V gene encodes CDR1 LNHDA and CDR2 SQIVND (reference sequence). The CDR3 bases are TGTGCCAGTAGTATACCGGCACCCGCCCTTAGAACCATATATTTT. Encoded protein: CASSIPAPALRTIYF.

This clone occurred a few times. The chain couples TRBV7-2 to TRBJ2-1; D might be TRBD1 or TRBD2, each matching 5 bases. The CDR3 is 14 residues long. From germline, CDR1 is SGHTA and CDR2 FQGNSA. The ends were cut back, 5 bases at V and 6 bases at J, with 14 bases in the middle. The CDR3 loop is CASSPGIGGNEQFF. Written as DNA, the CDR3 is TGTGCCAGCAGCCCAGGGATAGGAGGCAATGAGCAGTTCTTC.

The chain employs TRBV18 and TRBJ1-1; 8 bases match TRBD1. This CDR3 comprises 16 residues. CDR1 and CDR2 (germline): KGHSH, LQKENI. Losses at the gene ends were 0 bases for V and 4 bases for J; bases not matched to a gene: 7. CDR3 bases: TGTGCCAGCTCACCACCGAGGCAGGGGGCGAGCACTGAAGCTTTCTTT. This codes for CASSPPRQGASTEAFF.

This clone occurred a few times. The rearrangement uses TRBV5-1 and TRBJ2-1; perhaps TRBD2 as D (5 bases). This CDR3 contains 11 residues. Looked up from germline, CDR1 is SGHRS and CDR2 is YFSETQ. Trimming shortened V by 5 bases and J by 8 bases, and 8 bases separated the two germline ends. The CDR3 region is CASRRADEQFF. The CDR3 nucleotides read TGCGCCAGCAGGCGGGCGGATGAGCAGTTCTTC. Full variable domain (remainder filled in from reference TRBV5-1 and TRBJ2-1): KAGVTQTPRYLIKTRGQQVTLSCSPISGHRSVSWYQQTPGQGLQFLFEYFSETQRNKGNFPGRFSGRQFSNSRSEMNVSTLELGDSALYLCASRRADEQFFGPGTRLTVL.

This clone was seen ten or more times. This chain links TRBV2 with TRBJ2-3; 9 bases match TRBD2. Germline V gives CDR1 SNHLY, CDR2 FYNNEI. With V trimmed by 9 bases and J by 0 bases, 10 bases remained unmatched. There are 16 residues in the CDR3. DNA of the CDR3: TGTGCCAGTTCCGGGACTAGCACCTCTAGCACAGATACGCAGTATTTT. Translated: CASSGTSTSSTDTQYF.

This clone has a handful of counts. The chain recombines TRBV5-1 with TRBJ1-1, with no clear D. From germline, CDR1 is SGHRS and CDR2 YFSETQ. V was trimmed by 0 bases and J by 4 bases, leaving 13 bases between them. CDR3 length equals 15 residues. The CDR3 DNA is TGCGCCAGCAGCTTGGCGCAGGATTGGAGCACTGAAGCTTTCTTT. As protein: CASSLAQDWSTEAFF.

This clone showed up just a few times. The chain employs TRBV18 and TRBJ1-3, with a tentative D call TRBD1 (6 bases). CDR1 and CDR2 from the germline V gene are KGHSH and LQKENI. This CDR3 contains 16 residues. V was shortened by 0 bases and J by 4 bases, with 13 bases between the two germline ends. CDR3 nucleotide sequence: TGTGCCAGCTCACCACCCGTTGGGGGCTTCGGAAACACCATATATTTT. Its translation: CASSPPVGGFGNTIYF.

Only a few counts were recorded for this clone. The genes are TRBV5-1 and TRBJ1-6; D unclear. Germline V gene sequence: CDR1 SGHRS, CDR2 YFSETQ. The CDR3 spans 14 residues. Trimming shortened V by 2 bases and J by 5 bases, and 8 bases separated the two germline ends. CDR3: CASSFGRDNSPLHF. CDR3 DNA sequence: TGCGCCAGCAGCTTTGGGAGGGATAATTCACCCCTCCACTTT.

The gene calls are TRBV5-1 and TRBJ1-1, with D possibly TRBD1 on 6 matching bases. CDR3 size: 13 residues. Trimming left V 6 bases short and J 6 bases short, with 15 bases between. CDR1 SGHRS and CDR2 YFSETQ come from the germline V gene. CDR3 region: CASMRGPRSEAFF. The CDR3 DNA is TGCGCCAGCATGCGGGGGCCTCGCTCTGAAGCTTTCTTT.

Many counts were recorded for this clone. This rearrangement joins TRBV9 to TRBJ2-7; TRBD1 aligns across 7 bases. V lost 0 bases and J lost 0; bases outside the gene matches: 6. This CDR3 is 16 amino acids long. The germline gives CDR1 SGDLS, CDR2 YYNGEE. CDR3 nucleotides: TGTGCCAGCAGCGTAGGGGCAGGGGGAAGCTCCTACGAGCAGTACTTC. It specifies CASSVGAGGSSYEQYF.

The V call is TRBV14, the J call TRBJ1-2; D is unclear. CDR1 SGHDN and CDR2 FVKESK come from the germline V gene. Trimming cost V 1 base and J 4 bases, with 10 bases left between them. The CDR3 is 14 residues long. The CDR3 reads CASSQATPAYGYTF. The DNA for the CDR3 is TGTGCCAGCAGCCAAGCGACGCCGGCCTATGGCTACACCTTC.

There are many counts of this clone. The chain uses TRBV7-9 and TRBJ1-1; D is possibly TRBD1 (5 bases). Germline V CDR1 and CDR2: SEHNR, FQNEAQ (reference sequence). This CDR3 spans 15 amino acids. V was clipped by 5 bases and J by 0 bases, with 13 bases between them. The CDR3 loop reads CASSPRGNMNTEAFF. As DNA, the CDR3 is TGTGCCAGCAGCCCACGGGGGAACATGAACACTGAAGCTTTCTTT.

This clone was picked up a small number of times. The chain carries TRBV7-2 and TRBJ2-5; D is perhaps TRBD2 (7 bases). CDR1 is SGHTA, CDR2 FQGNSA, per germline. This CDR3 is built from 17 residues. Trimming stripped 1 base from V and 7 bases from J, with 22 bases between. The CDR3 region has the DNA TGTGCCAGCAGCTTAGGCAGTCGGGGGGCCGCCTCAGGGACCCAGTACTTC. Its translation: CASSLGSRGAASGTQYF.

Many counts were recorded for this clone. V is TRBV11-2 and J is TRBJ2-3; D is ambiguous. V lost 6 bases to trimming and J lost 3 bases, with 13 bases between them. The CDR3 is made up of 14 amino acids. CDR1 and CDR2 (germline): SGHAT, FQNNGV. The CDR3 spells CASRPNILTDTQYF. The CDR3 nucleotides are TGTGCCAGCAGGCCTAACATACTGACAGATACGCAGTATTTT. Based on the CDR3 plus reference TRBV11-2 and TRBJ2-3, the full variable domain is EAGVAQSPRYKIIEKRQSVAFWCNPISGHATLYWYQQILGQGPKLLIQFQNNGVVDDSQLPKDRFSAERLKGVDSTLKIQPAKLEDSAVYLCASRPNILTDTQYFGPGTRLTVL.

This clone was observed a handful of times. This chain uses TRBV11-2 with TRBJ2-4, with D unresolved. This CDR3 is built from 16 residues. The V gene lost 2 bases and the J gene lost 0 bases, with 11 bases spanning the gap. The germline CDR1 and CDR2 sequences are SGHAT and FQNNGV. This CDR3 is CASSLWAPTAKNIQYF. Here the CDR3 DNA reads TGTGCCAGCAGCTTATGGGCACCGACAGCCAAAAACATTCAGTACTTC.

This clone showed up just a few times. The rearrangement joins TRBV7-2 to TRBJ2-1; D unclear. Deletions cut 5 bases from V and 0 bases from J, with 14 bases between. Per the germline V gene, CDR1 is SGHTA and CDR2 is FQGNSA. This CDR3 comprises 16 residues. CDR3: CASSPETLSSYNEQFF. Here the CDR3 DNA reads TGTGCCAGCAGCCCAGAGACCCTAAGCTCCTACAATGAGCAGTTCTTC.